These 20 T cell receptor beta chains originate from one sample sequenced in a study of cytomegalovirus exposure and HLA in healthy donors. In the PCR, 60 Vbeta and 13 Jbeta primers were used. The assay was immunoSEQ multiplex PCR, and TCRdb's table has in-frame clones only and misses some. Of approximately 90,000 clones in the sample, less than 10% were seen once. Sample: PBMCs. These receptors were taken from a man aged 50 or older in good health and CMV-seronegative.

This clone has just a few counts. The chain joins TRBV10-3 to TRBJ2-1, with 14 positions matching TRBD2. Germline V gives CDR1 ENHRY, CDR2 SYGVKD. This CDR3 has 19 amino acids. The V and J ends lost 3 bases and 0 bases, in that order; junction bases with no gene match: 7. The DNA for the CDR3 is TGTGCCATCAGTGACCCGGGGACTAGCGGGGGTAGCTCCTACAATGAGCAGTTCTTC. This translates into CAISDPGTSGGSSYNEQFF.

This chain uses TRBV28 with TRBJ1-2; 10 bases fit TRBD1. The CDR3 covers 15 residues. CDR1 and CDR2 from the germline V gene are MDHEN and SYDVKM. Germline trimming cut 2 bases from V and 6 bases from J; bases unmatched to any gene: 6. The CDR3 coding sequence is TGTGCCAGCAGTTTACCCCTCGGACAGGGGGATGGCTACACCTTC. It is translated as CASSLPLGQGDGYTF.

A few counts support this clone. The chain couples TRBV5-1 to TRBJ1-4; weak D call: TRBD1 (5 bases). The germline CDR1 and CDR2 sequences are SGHRS and YFSETQ. The CDR3 totals 15 residues. Trimming took off 0 bases at V and 8 bases at J, with 14 bases between the two ends. DNA of the CDR3: TGCGCCAGCAGCTTGGCCGGCAGGAGGGACGAAAAACTGTTTTTT. Translating it yields CASSLAGRRDEKLFF. Complete variable domain (other parts from reference TRBV5-1 and TRBJ1-4): KAGVTQTPRYLIKTRGQQVTLSCSPISGHRSVSWYQQTPGQGLQFLFEYFSETQRNKGNFPGRFSGRQFSNSRSEMNVSTLELGDSALYLCASSLAGRRDEKLFFGSGTQLSVL.

The chain links TRBV5-1 to TRBJ2-5; D gene uncertain. The J call may be in error: the DNA end matches TRBJ2-7 better. The germline gives CDR1 SGHRS, CDR2 YFSETQ. The CDR3 length is 14 residues. The CDR3, as DNA: TGCGCCAGCAGCTTGGCACTACGCTCCTACGAGCAGTACTTC. Residues: CASSLALRSYEQYF.

In its sample, this clone was seen a few times. The rearrangement joins TRBV19 to TRBJ2-7; 7 bases line up with TRBD2. The ends lost 1 base at V and 2 bases at J; junction bases unmatched: 2. The CDR3 runs to 14 residues. Germline lookup yields CDR1 LNHDA and CDR2 SQIVND (reference sequence). Here the CDR3 reads CASSIAGGTYEQYF. The CDR3 DNA is TGTGCCAGTAGTATAGCGGGAGGAACCTACGAGCAGTACTTC.

The V gene is TRBV5-4, the J gene TRBJ2-1; D call uncertain. The CDR3 has 14 residues. The V gene lost 4 bases and the J gene lost 4 bases, with 12 bases spanning the gap. CDR1 is SGHNT, CDR2 YYREEE, per germline (reference sequence). Written as DNA, the CDR3 is TGTGCCAGCAGCCGAGAACTTGTTTACAATGAGCAGTTCTTC. Translated, it gives CASSRELVYNEQFF.

The rearrangement links TRBV30 to TRBJ2-3; D possibly corresponds to TRBD2 (6 bases). The CDR3 spans 13 residues. Germline CDR1 GTSNPN, CDR2 SVGIG (reference sequence). V was trimmed by 0 bases and J by 4 bases, leaving 8 bases between them. The CDR3 spells CAWSVGTSDTQYF. The CDR3 DNA follows: TGTGCCTGGAGTGTCGGGACTTCAGATACGCAGTATTTT.

The chain recombines TRBV2 with TRBJ2-1, with 14 bases lining up with TRBD2. The CDR3 runs 15 residues. Germline trimming cut 5 bases from V and 6 bases from J; bases unmatched to any gene: 3. Germline CDR1 SNHLY, CDR2 FYNNEI. Here the CDR3 reads CASSQGLAGANEQFF. The DNA of the CDR3 is TGTGCCAGCAGTCAGGGACTAGCGGGGGCCAATGAGCAGTTCTTC.

This clone was found a few times. The rearrangement links TRBV6-1 to TRBJ1-2; tentatively, D is TRBD1 (6 bases). V was cut by 3 bases and J by 5 bases, with 19 bases left in between. There are 16 residues in the CDR3. Germline V gives CDR1 MNHNS, CDR2 SASEGT. CDR3 DNA: TGTGCCAGCAGTGATACCAGGGGCTCCGGGCAATATGGCTACACCTTC. It translates to CASSDTRGSGQYGYTF.

The rearrangement uses TRBV19 and TRBJ1-5; D gene uncertain. The ends were cut back, 6 bases at V and 7 bases at J, with 22 bases in the middle. Looked up from germline, CDR1 is LNHDA and CDR2 is SQIVND (reference sequence). The CDR3 loop spans 16 amino acids. CDR3 bases: TGTGCCAGTAGGCCGGCCGGGTCGTCAAAAATCCAGCCCCAGCATTTT. Its protein product is CASRPAGSSKIQPQHF. The full variable domain, with the rest looked up from reference TRBV19 and TRBJ1-5, is DGGITQSPKYLFRKEGQNVTLSCEQNLNHDAMYWYRQDPGQGLRLIYYSQIVNDFQKGDIAEGYSVSREKKESFPLTVTSAQKNPTAFYLCASRPAGSSKIQPQHFGDGTRLSIL.

CDR3: CASSTHQTDTQYF. The CDR3, as DNA: TGTGCCAGCAGTACCCACCAGACAGATACGCAGTATTTT. This sequence joins TRBV28 and TRBJ2-3; D is ambiguous. The germline V gene encodes CDR1 MDHEN and CDR2 SYDVKM. V lost 5 bases, J lost 3 bases, and 9 bases lay in between. The CDR3 consists of 13 residues.

The chain combines TRBV9 with TRBJ2-3; TRBD2 aligns across 9 bases. J gave up 5 bases and V 0 bases, and 7 bases lay outside the gene matches. This CDR3 region has 16 residues. Germline V gives CDR1 SGDLS, CDR2 YYNGEE. CDR3 loop: CASSVALAGYVDTQYF. CDR3 nucleotide sequence: TGTGCCAGCAGCGTAGCTCTAGCGGGATATGTAGATACGCAGTATTTT.

Only a few counts were recorded for this clone. The V call is TRBV5-6, the J call TRBJ2-7, with D possibly being TRBD1 (6 bases). The germline gives CDR1 SGHDT, CDR2 YYEEEE. The germline V and J ends were trimmed by 4 bases and 5 bases, with 19 bases remaining between them. This CDR3 spans 15 amino acids. The CDR3 region is CASSTGTRGRDEQYF. The CDR3 DNA follows: TGTGCCAGCAGCACGGGGACACGGGGTAGGGACGAGCAGTACTTC.

This clone was counted between two and nine times. V usage is TRBV28 and J usage is TRBJ1-2; D uncertain. From germline, CDR1 is MDHEN and CDR2 SYDVKM. V lost 3 bases and J lost 0, with 8 bases in between. The CDR3 consists of 14 residues. CDR3 sequence (DNA): TGTGCCAGCAGTTTCACACAGTCTAACTATGGCTACACCTTC. This sequence encodes CASSFTQSNYGYTF.

The chain carries TRBV9 and TRBJ1-1; 11 positions agree with TRBD1. V lost 4 bases, J lost 4 bases, and 3 bases stayed unmatched. This CDR3 is 14 amino acids long. Germline V gene sequence: CDR1 SGDLS, CDR2 YYNGEE. The CDR3 here is CASSIGTGGTEAFF. DNA of the CDR3: TGTGCCAGCAGCATTGGGACAGGGGGCACTGAAGCTTTCTTT.

This clone was seen only a few times. V usage is TRBV6-1 and J usage is TRBJ1-1, with D unclear. Germline V gene lookup returns CDR1 MNHNS and CDR2 SASEGT. The CDR3 runs to 11 residues. Trimming cost V 2 bases and J 8 bases, with 6 bases left between them. The CDR3 is CASSEQEEAFF. CDR3 DNA: TGTGCCAGCAGTGAACAAGAGGAAGCTTTCTTT.

This clone has a handful of counts. The rearrangement uses TRBV11-2 and TRBJ2-7; the match to TRBD1 covers 12 bases. Germline V gene data show CDR1 as SGHAT and CDR2 as FQNNGV. There are 15 residues in the CDR3. V shed 1 base, J shed 5 bases, and the junction held 3 bases outside the gene matches. The CDR3 reads CASSLVGTGGNEQYF. As DNA, the CDR3 is TGTGCCAGCAGCTTAGTAGGGACAGGGGGCAACGAGCAGTACTTC.

The chain combines TRBV5-4 with TRBJ2-3; the match to TRBD2 covers 13 bases. The V gene end was trimmed by 5 bases and the J gene end by 0 bases; junction bases not matched to a gene: 9. The CDR3 consists of 18 residues. Germline CDR1 is SGHNT and CDR2 is YYREEE (reference sequence). The CDR3 protein is CASRRAGTSGVSTDTQYF. CDR3 nucleotides: TGTGCCAGCAGGAGGGCGGGGACTAGCGGGGTCAGCACAGATACGCAGTATTTT.

This clone was picked up a small number of times. The chain recombines TRBV6-5 with TRBJ1-2, with unresolved D. Per germline, CDR1 MNHEY and CDR2 SVGAGI. V lost 0 bases and J 0 bases, leaving 5 bases between the germline ends. The CDR3 runs to 14 residues. The CDR3 nucleotides are TGTGCCAGCAGTTACTCGGCCGCTAACTATGGCTACACCTTC. Its protein product is CASSYSAANYGYTF.

This clone turned up a few times. This rearrangement joins TRBV15 to TRBJ2-3, with 8 bases that match TRBD2. This CDR3 has 19 residues. Germline loops: CDR1 LNHNV, CDR2 YYDKDF (reference sequence). The J segment lost 2 bases and the V segment lost 4 bases, leaving 17 bases of the junction unmatched. The CDR3 here is CATSTRLGGRSVDTDTQYF. The CDR3 DNA sequence: TGTGCCACCAGCACGCGGTTGGGCGGGAGGTCAGTTGACACAGATACGCAGTATTTT. The entire variable domain, with the rest obtained from reference TRBV15 and TRBJ2-3, is as follows: DAMVIQNPRYQVTQFGKPVTLSCSQTLNHNVMYWYQQKSSQAPKLLFHYYDKDFNNEADTPDNFQSRRPNTSFCFLDIRSPGLGDTAMYLCATSTRLGGRSVDTDTQYFGPGTRLTVL.